Shown below are 28 T cell receptor beta chains from a single sample sequenced in a study of human T cells and chemical hapten exposure. Time point reported: pre-sensitization, week 0. As to treatment: therapeutic diphenylcyclopropenone sensitization with weekly scalp DPC. TCRdb independently ran MiXCR on the RACE reads; one entry per CDR3 protein. Among tens of thousands of distinct CDR3 sequences listed, over 8% were seen once. Sequences were derived from whole blood, sampled in connection with sensitization to the hapten diphenylcyclopropenone (DPC). These receptors originate from a woman aged 35 to 49 with alopecia areata. Some clones in this sample may be carry-over from other donors' samples.

The rearrangement links TRBV6-4 to TRBJ2-3, with no clear D. V shed 3 bases and J shed 3 bases, with 10 bases lying between them. CDR1 and CDR2 (germline): MRHNA, SNTAGT. The CDR3 length is 14 residues. The CDR3 coding sequence is TGTGCCAGCAGTGAAGGTGAAGAGACAGATACGCAGTATTTT. As protein: CASSEGEETDTQYF.

This clonotype was observed at least ten times. The CDR3 is CASSPLAVGTGGGTEAFF. CDR3 DNA sequence: TGTGCCAGCTCACCCCTGGCGGTGGGGACGGGGGGAGGCACTGAAGCTTTCTTT. The V call is TRBV18, the J call TRBJ1-1; possibly TRBD1 for D (5 bases). Germline V gene lookup returns CDR1 KGHSH and CDR2 LQKENI. This CDR3 has 18 amino acids. Trimming took 3 bases from V and 4 from J, leaving 24 bases between them.

There are a few counts of this clonotype. CDR3 region: CSAGPSGTDTQYF. Here the CDR3 DNA reads TGCAGTGCTGGGCCTAGCGGCACAGATACGCAGTATTTT. The J gene is TRBJ2-3, the V gene TRBV20-1; possible D gene TRBD2, 6 bases. The CDR3 contains 13 residues. Germline V gene lookup returns CDR1 DFQATT and CDR2 SNEGSKA (reference sequence). V was pared by 5 bases and J by 1 base, with 10 bases between.

In this sample, this clonotype turned up many times. V and J are TRBV20-1 and TRBJ2-7; 7 bases map to TRBD1. The CDR3 extends over 14 amino acids. Trimming took 4 bases from V and 3 from J; bases not matched to a gene: 9. Germline V gene sequence: CDR1 DFQATT, CDR2 SNEGSKA (reference sequence). The chain's CDR3 is CSAKKPGQSYEQYF. CDR3 sequence (DNA): TGCAGTGCTAAAAAACCGGGACAGAGCTACGAGCAGTACTTC.

In its sample, this clonotype was seen a few times. The chain employs TRBV9 and TRBJ1-1; 8 bases map to TRBD1. This CDR3 is built from 15 residues. Germline V lookup: CDR1 SGDLS, CDR2 YYNGEE. The V and J ends lost 0 bases and 5 bases, in that order; junction bases with no gene match: 6. The chain's CDR3 is CASSVVQTGDTEAFF. The CDR3 DNA follows: TGTGCCAGCAGCGTAGTGCAGACAGGGGATACTGAAGCTTTCTTT.

V usage is TRBV20-1 and J usage is TRBJ2-7, with D maybe TRBD1 (6 bases). Germline V gene data show CDR1 as DFQATT and CDR2 as SNEGSKA (reference sequence). The V end was cut by 2 bases, the J end by 3 bases, with 11 bases between. CDR3 length: 13 residues. The CDR3 region has the DNA TGCAGTGCTAGACAGGGGACCCTCTACGAGCAGTACTTC. Protein product: CSARQGTLYEQYF.

Ten or more counts support this clonotype. CDR3 nucleotides: TGCAGCGTTCCCGGACAGGGATACGGTGAGCAGTTCTTC. This encodes CSVPGQGYGEQFF. V and J are TRBV29-1 and TRBJ2-1; 8 nucleotides agree with TRBD1. The V and J ends lost 5 bases and 9 bases, in that order; junction bases with no gene match: 9. This CDR3 spans 13 amino acids. Germline CDR1 and CDR2: SQVTM and ANQGSEA.

The rearrangement joins TRBV7-2 to TRBJ1-2; D is ambiguous. This CDR3 is 13 amino acids long. Trimming pared 4 bases from V and 7 bases from J, leaving 13 bases between. Per germline, CDR1 SGHTA and CDR2 FQGNSA. The CDR3, as DNA: TGTGCCAGCAGCTCAAACCGGTTTGGTGGCTACACCTTC. It yields the protein CASSSNRFGGYTF.

This clonotype was observed at least ten times. This chain connects TRBV12-3 or TRBV12-4 to TRBJ2-2; D gene unclear. CDR3 length equals 15 residues. V lost 3 bases and J lost 4, with 12 bases in between. In DNA form, the CDR3 reads TGTGCCAGCAGTTTTTCCCGAAGGAGCACCGGGGAGCTGTTTTTT. Its translation: CASSFSRRSTGELFF.

This clonotype was recorded many times. The chain couples TRBV6-6 to TRBJ1-1; D is possibly TRBD1 (5 bases). Germline V CDR1 and CDR2: MNHNY, SVGAGI (reference sequence). Between the trimmed V and J ends, which lost 5 bases and 8 bases, there was a span of 12 bases. The CDR3 runs 12 residues. The CDR3 coding sequence is TGTGCCAGCAGTCCCCGCGGGGGAGAAGCTTTCTTT. Protein: CASSPRGGEAFF.

This clonotype was seen more than once but under ten times. Here the CDR3 DNA reads TGTGCCAGCAGCGCCCCAGGGGGGTGGGACGAGCAGTACTTC. Translated, it gives CASSAPGGWDEQYF. The chain employs TRBV3-1 and TRBJ2-7, with a tentative D call TRBD1 (7 bases). The germline CDR1 and CDR2 sequences are LGHDT and YNNKEL (reference sequence). V shed 5 bases and J shed 5 bases, with 16 bases lying between them. CDR3 length: 14 amino acids.

In its sample, this clonotype was seen a few times. CDR3 protein: CASSLGGVYNEQFF. The CDR3 nucleotides read TGTGCCAGCAGCTTAGGCGGGGTGTACAATGAGCAGTTCTTC. The chain carries TRBV7-6 and TRBJ2-1, with a weak D call TRBD2 (6 bases). This CDR3 is 14 amino acids long. The germline CDR1 and CDR2 sequences are SGHVS and FNYEAQ. V lost 1 base, J lost 4 bases, and 8 bases lay in between.

The chain employs TRBV15 and TRBJ2-1, with a weak D call TRBD2 (7 bases). Trimming left V 4 bases short and J 8 bases short, with 18 bases between. Germline V lookup: CDR1 LNHNV, CDR2 YYDKDF (reference sequence). The CDR3 contains 15 residues. CDR3 nucleotides: TGTGCCACCAGCATGACCCTAGCGGCAGGGGATGAGCAGTTCTTC. Translated: CATSMTLAAGDEQFF.

This clonotype was counted many times. This rearrangement joins TRBV7-3 to TRBJ1-1; 12 bases align to TRBD1. The germline V gene encodes CDR1 SGHTA and CDR2 FQGTGA. The V gene end was trimmed by 5 bases and the J gene end by 5 bases; junction bases not matched to a gene: 9. The CDR3 runs to 16 residues. In DNA form, the CDR3 reads TGTGCCAGCAGCCCGGGACAGGGGGCAGGAGGGACTGAAGCTTTCTTT. Its translation is CASSPGQGAGGTEAFF.

This clonotype was seen a handful of times. The V and J genes are TRBV12-3 or TRBV12-4 and TRBJ2-2; D ambiguous. This CDR3 has 14 amino acids. Trimming left V 3 bases short and J 0 bases short, with 5 bases between. For the CDR3, the DNA is TGTGCCAGCAGTTTGACCGCGAACACCGGGGAGCTGTTTTTT. This sequence encodes CASSLTANTGELFF.

Ten or more counts support this clonotype. The rearrangement uses TRBV6-6 and TRBJ2-7; TRBD1 aligns across 10 bases. There are 14 residues in the CDR3. V lost 2 bases to trimming and J lost 2 bases; unmatched junction nucleotides: 0. Germline CDR1 is MNHNY and CDR2 is SVGAGI (reference sequence). This chain's CDR3 is CASSYGTGAYEQYF. The CDR3, as DNA: TGTGCCAGCAGTTACGGGACAGGGGCCTACGAGCAGTACTTC.

This clonotype was found a few times. This rearrangement joins TRBV11-2 to TRBJ2-7; D is ambiguous. CDR1 and CDR2 (germline): SGHAT, FQNNGV. This CDR3 has 13 amino acids. The V and J ends lost 5 bases and 3 bases respectively, with 11 bases between them. CDR3 residues: CASSRTEFYEQYF. Written as DNA, the CDR3 is TGTGCCAGCAGCCGGACGGAGTTCTACGAGCAGTACTTC.

The chain joins TRBV12-3 or TRBV12-4 to TRBJ2-6; 7 bases are shared with TRBD1. V gave up 1 base and J gave up 0 bases; unmatched junction bases: 0. This CDR3 region has 16 residues. CDR3 region: CASSLGDSSGANVLTF. In DNA form, the CDR3 reads TGTGCCAGCAGTTTAGGGGACAGCTCTGGGGCCAACGTCCTGACTTTC.

This clonotype was observed at least ten times. The J gene is TRBJ1-6, the V gene TRBV7-6; D not certain. Germline assignment: CDR1 SGHVS and CDR2 FNYEAQ. Trimming left V 5 bases short and J 6 bases short, with 5 bases between. The CDR3 covers 12 residues. The CDR3, as DNA: TGTGCCAGCAGCAATTCTAATTCACCCCTCCACTTT. It encodes CASSNSNSPLHF.

This clonotype was observed at least ten times. V usage is TRBV6-2 or TRBV6-3 and J usage is TRBJ1-1; 11 bases are a match to TRBD1. V trimming: 6 bases; J trimming: 5 bases; junction bases outside the gene matches: 11. The CDR3 has 16 amino acids. CDR1 and CDR2 (germline): MNHEY, SVGEGT. The CDR3: CASSEWTGGRRTEAFF. CDR3 nucleotide sequence: TGTGCCAGCAGCGAATGGACAGGGGGCAGGAGGACTGAAGCTTTCTTT.

This clonotype showed up just a few times. The chain has TRBV4-1 and TRBJ2-7; tentatively, D is TRBD2 (6 bases). The germline V gene has CDR1 MGHRA and CDR2 YSYEKL. The CDR3 spans 14 residues. Trimming cost V 1 base and J 3 bases, with 10 bases left between them. The CDR3 region has the DNA TGCGCCAGCAGCCAAGCGGAGGGTAGCTACGAGCAGTACTTC. It codes for CASSQAEGSYEQYF.

The chain uses TRBV5-1 and TRBJ2-5, with D unresolved. The germline V and J ends were trimmed by 2 bases and 5 bases, with 10 bases remaining between them. CDR1 is SGHRS and CDR2 is YFSETQ in the germline V gene. The CDR3 has 13 residues. The CDR3 reads CASSFRPPETQYF. The DNA for the CDR3 is TGCGCCAGCAGCTTTAGGCCTCCCGAGACCCAGTACTTC.

In this sample, this clonotype turned up a few times. The rearrangement joins TRBV7-9 to TRBJ1-1, with 7 positions matching TRBD1. J lost 8 bases, V lost 5 bases, and 14 bases had no gene match. The germline V gene has CDR1 SEHNR and CDR2 FQNEAQ (reference sequence). This CDR3 has 15 residues. CDR3 loop: CASSTRQGAGEEAFF. CDR3 bases: TGTGCCAGCAGCACGCGACAGGGCGCGGGGGAGGAAGCTTTCTTT. The variable domain in full, with the rest retrieved from reference TRBV7-9 and TRBJ1-1, is DTGVSQNPRHKITKRGQNVTFRCDPISEHNRLYWYRQTLGQGPEFLTYFQNEAQLEKSRLLSDRFSAERPKGSFSTLEIQRTEQGDSAMYLCASSTRQGAGEEAFFGQGTRLTVV.

This clonotype was found many times. The gene calls are TRBV10-3 and TRBJ2-7; D is perhaps TRBD2 (7 bases). The CDR3 sequence is 15 residues long. Germline V gene data show CDR1 as ENHRY and CDR2 as SYGVKD. V was cut by 5 bases and J by 3 bases, with 17 bases left in between. The CDR3 here is CAISRGASGSYEQYF. In nucleotides, the CDR3 is TGTGCCATCAGTCGGGGGGCTAGCGGAAGCTACGAGCAGTACTTC.

This clonotype occurred many times. The V and J genes are TRBV5-4 and TRBJ2-3; D might be TRBD1 (6 bases). The CDR3 has 15 residues. V was trimmed by 4 bases and J by 2 bases, leaving 14 bases between them. The germline CDR1 and CDR2 sequences are SGHNT and YYREEE (reference sequence). This chain's CDR3 is CASSQQGRPTDTQYF. DNA of the CDR3: TGTGCCAGCAGCCAACAGGGCAGACCCACAGATACGCAGTATTTT.

This clonotype was seen at least ten times. This chain connects TRBV5-4 to TRBJ1-1, with D unclear. The germline CDR1 and CDR2 sequences are SGHNT and YYREEE (reference sequence). CDR3 length: 14 residues. The V end was cut by 5 bases, the J end by 0 bases, with 11 bases between. CDR3 sequence: CASRSEGLNTEAFF. The CDR3 nucleotides are TGTGCCAGCAGGTCGGAGGGATTGAACACTGAAGCTTTCTTT.

In this sample, this clonotype turned up many times. The chain uses TRBV13 and TRBJ2-1, with TRBD1 matching over 9 bases. Germline V CDR1 and CDR2: PRHDT, FYEKMQ (reference sequence). The length of the CDR3 is 17 residues. The ends lost 5 bases at V and 0 bases at J; junction bases unmatched: 8. CDR3 bases: TGTGCCAGCAGCCTCCCGGGACAGGGTAGCTCCTACAATGAGCAGTTCTTC. It yields the protein CASSLPGQGSSYNEQFF.

This clonotype appeared many times. The chain couples TRBV4-1 to TRBJ1-1; 9 bases line up with TRBD1. Per the germline V gene, CDR1 is MGHRA and CDR2 is YSYEKL. Unmatched junction bases numbered 1, after V lost 6 bases and J lost 2 bases. CDR3 length: 13 residues. The CDR3 nucleotides are TGCGCCAGCAGTACAGGGGGCAACACTGAAGCTTTCTTT. Protein product: CASSTGGNTEAFF.